This entry is about one T cell receptor beta chain. Given a much more abundant clone one base away, this may be a read error. No conserved phenylalanine or tryptophan is present at the end of the CDR3, so a read error is the likely explanation. Each CDR3 protein gets one entry after TCRdb re-called the multiplex PCR reads with MiXCR. The data hold 12,000 or so distinct CDR3 sequences, with 53% observed a single time. This sample is part of a study of breast tumors, draining lymph nodes, adjacent tissues. Source material: breast tumor tissue. This receptor was obtained from a female donor with breast cancer. Some clones in this sample may be carry-over from other donors' samples.

The CDR3 protein is CASSVSGVGEQFS. CDR3 sequence (DNA): TGTGCCAGCAGCGTATCAGGGGTTGGTGAGCAGTTCTCC. This chain links TRBV9 with TRBJ2-1; D is possibly TRBD1 (6 bases). The V gene's germline CDR1 is SGDLS and CDR2 YYNGEE. Trimming stripped 1 base from V and 9 bases from J, with 11 bases between. The CDR3 sequence is 13 residues long.